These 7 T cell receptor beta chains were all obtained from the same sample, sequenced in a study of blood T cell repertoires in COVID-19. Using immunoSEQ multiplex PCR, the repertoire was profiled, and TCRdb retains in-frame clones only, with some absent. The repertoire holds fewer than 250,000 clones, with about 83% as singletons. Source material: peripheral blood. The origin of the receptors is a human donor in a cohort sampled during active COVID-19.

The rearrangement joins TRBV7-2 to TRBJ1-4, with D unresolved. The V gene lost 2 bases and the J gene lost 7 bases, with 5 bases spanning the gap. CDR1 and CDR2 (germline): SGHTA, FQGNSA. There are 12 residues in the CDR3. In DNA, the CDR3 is TGTGCCAGCAGCTTAATGAGTGAAAAACTGTTTTTT. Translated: CASSLMSEKLFF.

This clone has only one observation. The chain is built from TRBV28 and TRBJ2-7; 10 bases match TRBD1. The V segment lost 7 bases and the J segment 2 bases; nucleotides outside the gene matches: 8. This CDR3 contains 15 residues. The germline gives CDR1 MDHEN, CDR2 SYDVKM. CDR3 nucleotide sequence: TGTGCCAGCACCGGACAGGGGGACAATGCCTACGAGCAGTACTTC. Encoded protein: CASTGQGDNAYEQYF. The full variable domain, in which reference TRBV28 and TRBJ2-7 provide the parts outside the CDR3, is DVKVTQSSRYLVKRTGEKVFLECVQDMDHENMFWYRQDPGLGLRLIYFSYDVKMKEKGDIPEGYSVSREKKERFSLILESASTNQTSMYLCASTGQGDNAYEQYFGPGTRLTVT.

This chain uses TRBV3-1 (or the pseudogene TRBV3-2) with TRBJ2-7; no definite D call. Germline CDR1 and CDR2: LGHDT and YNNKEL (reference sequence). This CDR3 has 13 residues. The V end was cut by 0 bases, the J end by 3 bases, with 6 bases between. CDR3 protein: CASSQESVYEQYF. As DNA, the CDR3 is TGTGCCAGCAGCCAAGAGTCAGTCTACGAGCAGTACTTC.

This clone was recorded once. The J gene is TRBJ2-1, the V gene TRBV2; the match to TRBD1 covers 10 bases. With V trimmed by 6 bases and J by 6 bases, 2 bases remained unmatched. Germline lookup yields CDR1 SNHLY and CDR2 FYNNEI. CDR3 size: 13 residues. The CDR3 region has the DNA TGTGCCAGCAGGGGGACAGGGGTCAATGAGCAGTTCTTC. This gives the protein CASRGTGVNEQFF.

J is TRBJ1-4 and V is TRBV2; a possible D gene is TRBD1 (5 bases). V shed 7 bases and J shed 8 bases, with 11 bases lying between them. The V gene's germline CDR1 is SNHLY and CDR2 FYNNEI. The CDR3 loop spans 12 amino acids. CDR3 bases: TGTGCCAGCAATCAGGGAGGGGAAAAACTGTTTTTT. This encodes CASNQGGEKLFF.

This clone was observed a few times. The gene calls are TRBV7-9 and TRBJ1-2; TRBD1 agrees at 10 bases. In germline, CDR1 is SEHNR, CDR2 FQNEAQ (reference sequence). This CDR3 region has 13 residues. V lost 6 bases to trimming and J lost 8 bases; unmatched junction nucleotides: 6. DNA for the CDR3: TGTGCCAGCAGTCCCGACAGGGGGCGAGGCTACACCTTC. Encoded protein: CASSPDRGRGYTF.

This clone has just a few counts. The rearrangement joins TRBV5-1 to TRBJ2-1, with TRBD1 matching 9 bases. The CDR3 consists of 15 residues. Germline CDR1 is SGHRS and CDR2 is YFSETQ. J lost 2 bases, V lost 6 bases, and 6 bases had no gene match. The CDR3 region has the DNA TGCGCCAGCATCTCGGGACAGGGTACCTACAATGAGCAGTTCTTC. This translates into CASISGQGTYNEQFF.